This T cell receptor beta chain was observed in a study of T cell repertoires and HLA-DP antigens. Study-level results: The CD4+ repertoire was not split into naive and memory.

Notes on this clone: Its target is unknown.

Generated by immunoSEQ multiplex PCR, the TCRdb table keeps only in-frame clones and is missing some. The repertoire consists of approximately 110,000 clones, with almost 95% occurring once and the leading ten covering less than 0.35%. The V end lost 1 base, the J end lost 1 base, and 10 bases lay between the germline ends. Germline CDR1 reads SGHRS; CDR2 reads YFSETQ. The CDR3 contains 15 residues. The sequence came from a woman younger than 30 in good health and CMV-seronegative. This chain uses TRBV5-1 with TRBJ2-3, with D perhaps TRBD1 (6 bases). The sequencing input was CD4+ T cells from PBMCs. The CDR3 loop reads CASSLRGSGTDTQYF. CDR3 nucleotides: TGCGCCAGCAGCTTGAGGGGGTCGGGCACAGATACGCAGTATTTT.